These 9 T cell receptor beta chains share one sample of origin, sequenced in a study of T cells after somatic rescue of genetic block (dated by TCRdb to the early 2020s). The library came from the immunoSEQ multiplex PCR assay. This immuneACCESS table, as held by TCRdb, lists in-frame sequences with V and J called but not all clones. Of the missing ones, under half trace to an unresolved V gene in checked studies; the others have no known cause. Counted in this sample were 80,000 to 90,000 clones; about 90% of them appeared once. The top ten clones comprise around 1.6% of the sample. The sample comprised peripheral blood mononuclear cells (PBMCs). These receptors were obtained from a woman between 18 and 30 years old.

This chain joins TRBV7-9 and TRBJ2-5; 9 positions agree with TRBD1. Germline V gene data show CDR1 as SEHNR and CDR2 as FQNEAQ (reference sequence). This CDR3 has 16 residues. V was pared by 4 bases and J by 4 bases, with 10 bases of the junction left unmatched. The CDR3 protein is CASSSERYRGRETQYF. The CDR3 DNA is TGTGCCAGCAGCTCTGAGAGGTACAGGGGGCGAGAGACCCAGTACTTC. Based on the CDR3 plus reference TRBV7-9 and TRBJ2-5, the full variable domain is DTGVSQNPRHKITKRGQNVTFRCDPISEHNRLYWYRQTLGQGPEFLTYFQNEAQLEKSRLLSDRFSAERPKGSFSTLEIQRTEQGDSAMYLCASSSERYRGRETQYFGPGTRLLVL.

The chain carries TRBV6-1 and TRBJ2-7; 12 nucleotides align to TRBD2. CDR3 length: 14 amino acids. Germline loops: CDR1 MNHNS, CDR2 SASEGT. V shed 4 bases, J shed 4 bases, and the junction held 2 bases outside the gene matches. The CDR3 region is CASSVLAGGYEQYF. CDR3 bases: TGTGCCAGCAGTGTACTAGCGGGAGGTTACGAGCAGTACTTC.

J is TRBJ2-2 and V is TRBV9; D gene ambiguous. The CDR3 spans 12 residues. V was cut by 9 bases and J by 0 bases, with 6 bases left in between. Germline V lookup: CDR1 SGDLS, CDR2 YYNGEE. CDR3 loop: CATRANTGELFF. The CDR3 nucleotides are TGTGCCACCCGGGCGAACACCGGGGAGCTGTTTTTT. The full variable domain, rest sourced from reference TRBV9 and TRBJ2-2, is DSGVTQTPKHLITATGQRVTLRCSPRSGDLSVYWYQQSLDQGLQFLIQYYNGEERAKGNILERFSAQQFPDLHSELNLSSLELGDSALYFCATRANTGELFFGEGSRLTVL.

The chain combines TRBV9 with TRBJ2-3; D assignment may be TRBD1 or TRBD2 (5 bases each). The CDR3 length is 16 residues. In germline, CDR1 is SGDLS, CDR2 YYNGEE. V gave up 5 bases and J gave up 4 bases, with 20 bases separating them. CDR3 nucleotide sequence: TGTGCCAGCAGACTGGGGCGCGGAGGTGGGGCAGATACGCAGTATTTT. The encoded protein is CASRLGRGGGADTQYF.

The chain has TRBV2 and TRBJ1-1; no reliable D call. Germline-derived CDR1 and CDR2 are SNHLY and FYNNEI. V was shortened by 1 base and J by 0 bases, with 3 bases between the two germline ends. The CDR3 is made up of 13 amino acids. This CDR3 reads CASSEGVNTEAFF. CDR3 DNA sequence: TGTGCCAGCAGTGAAGGGGTGAACACTGAAGCTTTCTTT.

The rearrangement joins TRBV2 to TRBJ2-7; D is undetermined. The CDR3 is 12 amino acids. The germline V and J ends were trimmed by 6 bases and 6 bases, with 12 bases remaining between them. From germline, CDR1 is SNHLY and CDR2 FYNNEI. CDR3 in DNA: TGTGCCAGCAGGCCCCTAGTATCCGAGCAGTACTTC. Translation gives CASRPLVSEQYF. Full variable domain (remainder filled in from reference TRBV2 and TRBJ2-7): EPEVTQTPSHQVTQMGQEVILRCVPISNHLYFYWYRQILGQKVEFLVSFYNNEISEKSEIFDDQFSVERPDGSNFTLKIRSTKLEDSAMYFCASRPLVSEQYFGPGTRLTVT.

This chain uses TRBV7-2 with TRBJ1-3; 7 bases agree with TRBD1. The CDR3 runs to 15 residues. Germline lookup yields CDR1 SGHTA and CDR2 FQGNSA. V shed 1 base, J shed 4 bases, and the junction held 4 bases outside the gene matches. Here the CDR3 DNA reads TGTGCCAGCAGCTTAGAGGGGGCCCAGGGAAACACCATATATTTT. Encoded protein: CASSLEGAQGNTIYF.

J is TRBJ2-7 and V is TRBV28, with TRBD2 matching 10 bases. Per the germline V gene, CDR1 is MDHEN and CDR2 is SYDVKM. This CDR3 spans 14 amino acids. J gave up 1 base and V 5 bases, and 2 bases lay outside the gene matches. The DNA of the CDR3 is TGTGCCAGCAGTATAGCGGGAGGTTCCTACGAGCAGTACTTC. Protein sequence: CASSIAGGSYEQYF.

The genes are TRBV28 and TRBJ2-5, with D hard to call. With 6 bases removed from V and 2 bases from J, the gap between germline ends came to 10 bases. Germline-derived CDR1 and CDR2 are MDHEN and SYDVKM. The CDR3 contains 13 residues. The CDR3 loop reads CASRPESQETQYF. CDR3 nucleotides: TGTGCCAGCAGGCCAGAGTCGCAAGAGACCCAGTACTTC.